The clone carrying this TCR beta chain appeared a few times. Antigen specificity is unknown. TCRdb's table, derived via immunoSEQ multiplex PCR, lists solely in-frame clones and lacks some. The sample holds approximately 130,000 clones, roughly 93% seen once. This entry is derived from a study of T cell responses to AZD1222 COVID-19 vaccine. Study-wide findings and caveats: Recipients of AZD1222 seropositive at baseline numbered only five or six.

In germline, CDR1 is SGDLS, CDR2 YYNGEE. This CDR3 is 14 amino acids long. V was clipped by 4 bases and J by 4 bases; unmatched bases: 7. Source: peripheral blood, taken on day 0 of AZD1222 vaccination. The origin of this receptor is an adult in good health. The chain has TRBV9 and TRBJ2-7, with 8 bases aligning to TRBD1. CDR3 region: CASSLGQGEYEQYF. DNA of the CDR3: TGTGCCAGCAGCCTCGGACAGGGCGAATACGAGCAGTACTTC.